The next 7 T cell receptor beta chains were all read from a single sample in a study of cytotoxic CD8 clonotypes in ibrutinib-treated CLL. Some clones are missing from TCRdb's copy, which holds only in-frame ones; the method was immunoSEQ multiplex PCR. The repertoire includes about 160,000 clones, over 65% of them detected once, and roughly 1.9% sits in the top ten. The specimen comprised PBMCs, sampled after 12 months of ibrutinib treatment. These receptor sequences come from a human donor with chronic lymphocytic leukemia.

This chain connects TRBV7-9 to TRBJ2-3, with D possibly matching TRBD2 (5 bases). V was trimmed by 3 bases and J by 0 bases, leaving 10 bases between them. The CDR3 spans 15 residues. The germline CDR1 and CDR2 sequences are SEHNR and FQNEAQ (reference sequence). The CDR3 is CASSFTAGSTDTQYF. The CDR3 region has the DNA TGTGCCAGCAGCTTCACGGCGGGTAGCACAGATACGCAGTATTTT.

The gene calls are TRBV7-8 and TRBJ1-3; D is possibly TRBD1 (6 bases). This CDR3 region has 19 residues. Trimming stripped 0 bases from V and 0 bases from J, with 18 bases between. The germline gives CDR1 SGHVS, CDR2 FQNEAQ. The CDR3 here is CASSLAWTAIYASGNTIYF. Written as DNA, the CDR3 is TGTGCCAGCAGCTTAGCCTGGACAGCGATCTATGCCTCTGGAAACACCATATATTTT. Variable domain in full (rest from reference TRBV7-8 and TRBJ1-3): GAGVSQSPRYKVAKRGQDVALRCDPISGHVSLFWYQQALGQGPEFLTYFQNEAQLDKSGLPSDRFFAERPEGSVSTLKIQRTQQEDSAVYLCASSLAWTAIYASGNTIYFGEGSWLTVV.

The chain joins TRBV2 to TRBJ2-7; TRBD2 might be the D (5 bases). Germline-derived CDR1 and CDR2 are SNHLY and FYNNEI. CDR3 length: 13 residues. The V end lost 8 bases, the J end lost 4 bases, and 15 bases lay between the germline ends. CDR3 nucleotide sequence: TGTGCCAGCCTGGCCGGAGTAGCGTACGAGCAGTACTTC. It codes for CASLAGVAYEQYF. Filled out from reference TRBV2 and TRBJ2-7, the complete variable domain reads EPEVTQTPSHQVTQMGQEVILRCVPISNHLYFYWYRQILGQKVEFLVSFYNNEISEKSEIFDDQFSVERPDGSNFTLKIRSTKLEDSAMYFCASLAGVAYEQYFGPGTRLTVT.

V gene TRBV27 combines with J gene TRBJ2-7; D might be TRBD2 (5 bases). CDR1 MNHEY and CDR2 SMNVEV come from the germline V gene (reference sequence). V was shortened by 3 bases and J by 1 base, with 7 bases between the two germline ends. This CDR3 is 13 amino acids long. Written as DNA, the CDR3 is TGTGCCAGCAGTTTGAAGCGGTCCTACGAGCAGTACTTC. Protein product: CASSLKRSYEQYF.

V gene TRBV7-8 combines with J gene TRBJ2-5; possible D gene TRBD2, 5 bases. The CDR3 spans 16 residues. Trimming removed 2 bases from V and 7 bases from J, with 20 bases in between. The germline V gene encodes CDR1 SGHVS and CDR2 FQNEAQ. The CDR3 here is CASSLTPEGQKGTQYF. CDR3 nucleotides: TGTGCCAGCAGCTTAACTCCAGAGGGCCAAAAGGGGACCCAGTACTTC.

In this sample, this clone turned up a few times. CDR3 in DNA: TGCGCCAGCAGATCCCTGTCGGGGGACTATGGCTACACCTTC. It is translated as CASRSLSGDYGYTF. This chain uses TRBV5-1 with TRBJ1-2, with D possibly being TRBD1 (5 bases). Germline V gives CDR1 SGHRS, CDR2 YFSETQ. The CDR3 runs to 14 residues. V dropped 5 bases and J dropped 3 bases, with 14 bases sitting between them.

This clone is a singleton in its sample. Other DNA sequences in the sample encode the same CDR3. V gene TRBV19 combines with J gene TRBJ2-5, with D uncertain. CDR3 size: 11 residues. Germline CDR1 reads LNHDA; CDR2 reads SQIVND (reference sequence). Trimming took 1 base from V and 7 from J, leaving 4 bases between them. CDR3 sequence: CASSIGGTQYF. The CDR3 DNA follows: TGTGCCAGTAGTATAGGAGGGACCCAGTACTTC.